The rows below give T cell receptor beta chains drawn from one sample of a study of CD8 T cells in Susac syndrome. TCRdb itself ran the immunoSEQ multiplex PCR reads through MiXCR, one entry per CDR3 protein. In the table there are 160,000 or so distinct CDR3 sequences, about 94% of which are singletons. What was sequenced was CD8+ T cells from PBMCs. Receptors originate from a human donor with multiple sclerosis. The CDR3 runs from the conserved cysteine through the conserved F or W. A D gene is named only where the DNA matches it firmly. A clone size is listed for some rows: how often the clone was seen (once, few, many), or a class if it is expanded.

TRBJ1-6 | TRBV5-1 | - | - | CASSSGLPPLRIHF | TGCGCCAGCAGCTCCGGACTGCCCCCGCTCCGGATCCACTTT
TRBJ1-6 | TRBV30 | - | TRBD1 | CAWRPRDRNSPLHF | TGTGCCTGGAGACCCCGGGACAGGAATTCACCCCTCCACTTT
TRBJ2-1 | TRBV12-3/TRBV12-4 | - | - | CASSTKFF | TGTGCCAGCAGTACTAAGTTCTTC
TRBJ2-3 | TRBV2 | - | TRBD2 | CASATQAGGLTDTQYF | TGTGCCAGCGCAACACAAGCGGGGGGCCTCACAGATACGCAGTATTTT
TRBJ1-2 | TRBV9 | - | - | CASSPSRATYYGYTF | TGTGCCAGCAGCCCTTCGAGGGCAACATACTATGGCTACACCTTC
TRBJ2-3 | TRBV28 | - | - | CASSLRTVQRRDTQYF | TGTGCCAGCAGTTTAAGGACGGTCCAGCGGAGGGATACGCAGTATTTT
TRBJ2-1 | TRBV2 | - | TRBD2 | CASSPPRGGPPEHNEQFF | TGTGCCAGCAGTCCTCCGCGGGGGGGGCCTCCAGAACACAATGAGCAGTTCTTC
TRBJ2-5 | TRBV9 | - | - | CASSIEAAYQETQYF | TGTGCCAGCAGCATAGAGGCGGCTTACCAAGAGACCCAGTACTTC
TRBJ2-5 | TRBV6-2/TRBV6-3 | - | TRBD1 | CASSPPDRVGYF | TGTGCCAGCAGCCCCCCCGACAGGGTTGGCTACTTC
TRBJ2-3 | TRBV2 | - | - | CASIRDSTDTQYF | TGTGCCAGCATCCGGGATAGCACAGATACGCAGTATTTT
TRBJ2-1 | TRBV3-1 | - | TRBD1 | CASSQGPQGSPYNEQFF | TGTGCCAGCAGCCAAGGCCCACAGGGGTCACCCTACAATGAGCAGTTCTTC
TRBJ2-5 | TRBV6-4 | once | TRBD2 | CAAGPERGQETQYF | TGTGCAGCCGGACCCGAGCGGGGCCAAGAGACCCAGTACTTC
TRBJ2-3 | TRBV25-1 | - | - | CASSEWPQGPFGRTDTQYF | TGTGCCAGCAGTGAATGGCCACAGGGCCCTTTTGGCCGCACAGATACGCAGTATTTT
TRBJ1-1 | TRBV30 | - | - | CAWTEGFLMNTEAFF | TGTGCCTGGACCGAGGGGTTTTTAATGAACACTGAAGCTTTCTTT
TRBJ2-2 | TRBV15 | - | - | CATSTTPGGELFF | TGTGCCACCAGTACCACCCCAGGCGGGGAGCTGTTTTTT
TRBJ2-2 | TRBV6-2/TRBV6-3 | - | - | CASSYVPGAGAGELFF | TGTGCCAGCAGTTACGTTCCCGGCGCGGGCGCCGGGGAGCTGTTTTTT
TRBJ2-1 | TRBV6-5 | once | TRBD1 | CASSPDRAADQFF | TGTGCCAGCAGCCCGGACAGGGCCGCAGATCAGTTCTTC
TRBJ1-2 | TRBV29-1 | - | - | CSVERTDNNYGYTF | TGCAGCGTTGAGCGAACCGACAATAACTATGGCTACACCTTC
TRBJ2-7 | TRBV27 | - | TRBD1 | CASSSPGQDYEQYF | TGTGCCAGCAGTTCTCCGGGACAGGACTACGAGCAGTACTTC
TRBJ2-7 | TRBV7-9 | - | - | CASSPAGSEQYF | TGTGCCAGCAGCCCAGCGGGCTCCGAGCAGTACTTC
TRBJ2-1 | TRBV28 | once | TRBD1 | CASSYIPGQGNAWQFF | TGTGCCAGCAGTTACATCCCGGGACAGGGAAACGCCTGGCAGTTCTTC
TRBJ1-6 | TRBV12-3/TRBV12-4 | - | - | CASSSFSGQDSPLHF | TGTGCCAGCAGTTCCTTTTCCGGGCAGGATTCACCCCTCCACTTT
TRBJ2-5 | TRBV20-1 | - | - | CSARDKTQGTETQYF | TGCAGTGCTAGAGATAAGACCCAGGGGACGGAGACCCAGTACTTC
TRBJ1-2 | TRBV9 | - | - | CASGLEVNRAF | TGTGCCAGCGGTTTAGAGGTCAACAGGGCCTTC
TRBJ2-1 | TRBV9 | - | TRBD1 | CASSVQLRTGERDEQFF | TGTGCCAGCAGCGTACAGTTGAGGACAGGGGAGCGGGATGAGCAGTTCTTC
TRBJ1-1 | TRBV5-1 | - | - | CASRQNMNTEAFF | TGCGCCAGCAGGCAGAACATGAACACTGAAGCTTTCTTT
TRBJ2-3 | TRBV12-3/TRBV12-4 | - | TRBD2 | CASSPGLALTPGTDTQYF | TGTGCCAGCAGTCCGGGACTAGCACTTACCCCTGGCACAGATACGCAGTATTTT
TRBJ2-3 | TRBV7-2 | - | TRBD2 | CASSLVAGGYRSTDTQYF | TGTGCCAGCAGCTTAGTCGCGGGGGGCTATCGGAGCACAGATACGCAGTATTTT
TRBJ1-1 | TRBV3-1 | - | TRBD1 | CASSQGTGGIDTEAFF | TGTGCCAGCAGCCAAGGGACAGGGGGTATCGACACTGAAGCTTTCTTT
TRBJ1-1 | TRBV7-8 | - | TRBD1 | CASSTRDSRNTEAFF | TGTGCCAGCAGCACGCGGGACAGTAGGAACACTGAAGCTTTCTTT
TRBJ2-3 | TRBV11-1 | once | - | CASSLAGQRTQYF | TGTGCCAGCAGCTTAGCGGGGCAGAGGACGCAGTATTTT
TRBJ2-7 | TRBV30 | - | - | CAWSVKVGPTQAYEQYF | TGTGCCTGGAGTGTCAAAGTGGGGCCCACTCAAGCCTACGAGCAGTACTTC
TRBJ1-1 | TRBV30 | - | - | CAWVGLGGTEAFF | TGTGCCTGGGTCGGACTGGGGGGCACTGAAGCTTTCTTT
TRBJ2-1 | TRBV20-1 | - | - | CSARDTSGSSYNEQFF | TGCAGTGCTAGAGATACCTCGGGGAGCTCCTACAATGAGCAGTTCTTC
TRBJ2-7 | TRBV2 | - | TRBD2 | CASKERGGMYEQYF | TGTGCCAGCAAGGAGCGGGGGGGCATGTACGAGCAGTACTTC
TRBJ1-4 | TRBV6-5 | - | - | CASSYFFGATNEKLFF | TGTGCCAGCAGTTACTTCTTCGGTGCAACTAATGAAAAACTGTTTTTT
TRBJ2-7 | TRBV20-1 | once | - | CSAGAVGSYEQYF | TGCAGTGCTGGTGCCGTCGGCTCCTACGAGCAGTACTTC
TRBJ1-3 | TRBV12-3/TRBV12-4 | - | - | CATLRGSGNTIYF | TGTGCCACCCTCCGGGGATCTGGAAACACCATATATTTT
TRBJ2-3 | TRBV7-9 | - | - | CASNSGNAGAQVTDTQYF | TGTGCCAGCAATTCGGGGAATGCGGGGGCCCAAGTCACAGATACGCAGTATTTT
TRBJ1-5 | TRBV6-2/TRBV6-3 | - | - | CASSITPGKTDNQPQHF | TGTGCCAGCAGTATAACGCCAGGGAAGACGGACAATCAGCCCCAGCATTTT
TRBJ1-1 | TRBV7-8 | - | - | CASSLIPQRDTEAFF | TGTGCCAGCAGCTTGATCCCGCAACGAGACACTGAAGCTTTCTTT
TRBJ2-7 | TRBV12-3/TRBV12-4 | few | - | CASSLTGRYEQYF | TGTGCCAGCAGTCTTACGGGGCGCTACGAGCAGTACTTC
TRBJ1-1 | TRBV29-1 | - | TRBD1 | CSVPTGGSEAFF | TGCAGCGTTCCCACAGGGGGCTCTGAAGCTTTCTTT
TRBJ2-5 | TRBV29-1 | - | TRBD1 | CSGTGGASWETQYF | TGCAGCGGGACAGGGGGCGCGTCTTGGGAGACCCAGTACTTC
TRBJ1-1 | TRBV9 | - | - | CASSVDHVGNTEAFF | TGTGCCAGCAGCGTAGACCATGTGGGGAACACTGAAGCTTTCTTT
TRBJ2-3 | TRBV29-1 | - | - | CSVVDGASDTQYF | TGCAGCGTTGTAGACGGAGCCTCAGATACGCAGTATTTT
TRBJ2-3 | TRBV2 | - | - | CASSRGFTDTQYF | TGTGCCAGCAGTAGGGGCTTCACAGATACGCAGTATTTT
TRBJ1-6 | TRBV10-3 | - | TRBD1 | CAISDPTGGAGSPLHF | TGTGCCATCAGTGACCCGACAGGGGGCGCGGGTTCACCCCTCCACTTT
TRBJ1-4 | TRBV18 | - | - | CASSPDPVGGEKLFF | TGTGCCAGCTCACCCGACCCGGTCGGGGGAGAAAAACTGTTTTTT
TRBJ2-5 | TRBV12-5 | once | - | CASGFLRETQYF | TGTGCTAGTGGTTTTCTCCGAGAGACCCAGTACTTC
TRBJ2-7 | TRBV30 | - | TRBD2 | CAWSLSGTVYEQYF | TGTGCCTGGAGTTTAAGCGGGACGGTTTACGAGCAGTACTTC
TRBJ2-7 | TRBV29-1 | - | - | CSAAISYEQYF | TGCAGCGCCGCAATCTCCTACGAGCAGTACTTC
TRBJ2-3 | TRBV12-3/TRBV12-4 | - | - | CASSLGGVWDTQYF | TGTGCCAGCAGTTTAGGGGGGGTTTGGGATACGCAGTATTTT
TRBJ1-5 | TRBV18 | - | - | CASSPSSDRNQPQHF | TGTGCCAGCTCACCCAGCTCGGATCGGAATCAGCCCCAGCATTTT
TRBJ2-7 | TRBV27 | - | - | CASSAGGADGEQYF | TGTGCCAGCAGTGCTGGGGGGGCCGATGGGGAGCAGTACTTC
TRBJ1-2 | TRBV4-3 | - | - | CASSQVLGFYGYTF | TGCGCCAGCAGCCAAGTTCTGGGGTTCTATGGCTACACCTTC
TRBJ2-3 | TRBV30 | - | - | CALCRGERDTQYF | TGTGCATTGTGCAGGGGAGAGAGGGATACGCAGTATTTT
TRBJ2-7 | TRBV29-1 | - | TRBD1 | CSVEVGQAYEQYF | TGCAGCGTTGAAGTTGGACAGGCCTACGAGCAGTACTTC
TRBJ2-3 | TRBV9 | - | TRBD2 | CASSQITSGSTDTQYF | TGTGCCAGCAGCCAAATTACTAGCGGGAGCACAGATACGCAGTATTTT
TRBJ2-4 | TRBV9 | - | - | CASSVSPPQGAQNIQYF | TGTGCCAGCAGCGTATCCCCCCCACAGGGAGCCCAAAACATTCAGTACTTC